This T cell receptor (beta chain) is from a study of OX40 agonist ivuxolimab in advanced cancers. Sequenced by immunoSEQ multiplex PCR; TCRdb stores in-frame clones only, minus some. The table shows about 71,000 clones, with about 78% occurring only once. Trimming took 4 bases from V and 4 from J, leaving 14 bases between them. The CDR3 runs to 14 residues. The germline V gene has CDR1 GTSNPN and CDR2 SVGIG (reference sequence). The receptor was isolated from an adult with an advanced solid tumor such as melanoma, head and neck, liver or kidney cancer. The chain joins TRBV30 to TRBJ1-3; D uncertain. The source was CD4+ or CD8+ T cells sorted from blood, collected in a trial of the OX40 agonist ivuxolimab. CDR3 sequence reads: CAWKSGPLGNTIYF. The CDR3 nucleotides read TGTGCCTGGAAGAGTGGGCCCTTAGGAAACACCATATATTTT.